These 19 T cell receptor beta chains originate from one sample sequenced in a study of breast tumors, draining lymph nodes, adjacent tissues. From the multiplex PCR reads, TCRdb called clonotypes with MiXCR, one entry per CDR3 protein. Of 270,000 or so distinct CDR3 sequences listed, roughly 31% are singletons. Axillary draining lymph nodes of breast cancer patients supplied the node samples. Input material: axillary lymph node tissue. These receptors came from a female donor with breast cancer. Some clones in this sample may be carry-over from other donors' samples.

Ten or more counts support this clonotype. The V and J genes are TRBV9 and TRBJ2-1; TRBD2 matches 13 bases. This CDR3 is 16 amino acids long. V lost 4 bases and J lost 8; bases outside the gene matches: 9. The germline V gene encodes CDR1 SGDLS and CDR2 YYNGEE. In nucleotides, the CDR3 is TGTGCCAGCAGCATATCCGGGACTAGCGGGATAGATGAGCAGTTCTTC. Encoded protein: CASSISGTSGIDEQFF.

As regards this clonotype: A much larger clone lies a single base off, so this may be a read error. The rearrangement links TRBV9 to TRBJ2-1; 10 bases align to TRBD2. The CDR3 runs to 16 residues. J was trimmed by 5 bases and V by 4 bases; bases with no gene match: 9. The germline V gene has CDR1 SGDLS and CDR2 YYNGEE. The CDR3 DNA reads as TGTGCCAGCAGCCCAGGACTAGCGGAGACAAACAATGAGCAGTTCTTC. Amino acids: CASSPGLAETNNEQFF.

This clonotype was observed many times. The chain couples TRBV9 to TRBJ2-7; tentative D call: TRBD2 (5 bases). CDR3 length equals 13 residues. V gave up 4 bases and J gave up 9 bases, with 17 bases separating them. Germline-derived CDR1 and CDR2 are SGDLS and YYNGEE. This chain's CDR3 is CASSPTTTAWQYF. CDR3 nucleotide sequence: TGTGCCAGCAGCCCAACGACTACGGCGTGGCAGTACTTC.

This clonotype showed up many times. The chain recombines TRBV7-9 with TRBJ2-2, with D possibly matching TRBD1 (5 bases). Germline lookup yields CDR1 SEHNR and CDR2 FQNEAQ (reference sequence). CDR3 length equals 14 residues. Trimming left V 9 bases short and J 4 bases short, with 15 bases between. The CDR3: CASSGWGTTGELFF. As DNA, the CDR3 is TGTGCCAGTTCTGGTTGGGGCACCACCGGGGAGCTGTTTTTT. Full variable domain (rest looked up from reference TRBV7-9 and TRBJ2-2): DTGVSQNPRHKITKRGQNVTFRCDPISEHNRLYWYRQTLGQGPEFLTYFQNEAQLEKSRLLSDRFSAERPKGSFSTLEIQRTEQGDSAMYLCASSGWGTTGELFFGEGSRLTVL.

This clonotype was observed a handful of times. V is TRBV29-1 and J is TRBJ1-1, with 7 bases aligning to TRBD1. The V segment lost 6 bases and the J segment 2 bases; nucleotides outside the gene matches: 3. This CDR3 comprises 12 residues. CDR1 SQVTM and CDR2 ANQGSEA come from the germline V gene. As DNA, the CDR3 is TGCAGCGTGCACAGGGGTAACACTGAAGCTTTCTTT. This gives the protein CSVHRGNTEAFF.

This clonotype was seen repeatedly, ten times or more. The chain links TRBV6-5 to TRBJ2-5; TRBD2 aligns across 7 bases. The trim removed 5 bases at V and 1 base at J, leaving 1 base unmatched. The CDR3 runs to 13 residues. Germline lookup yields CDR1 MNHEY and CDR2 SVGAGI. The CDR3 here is CASSGTIQETQYF. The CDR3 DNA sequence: TGTGCCAGCAGTGGGACTATCCAAGAGACCCAGTACTTC.

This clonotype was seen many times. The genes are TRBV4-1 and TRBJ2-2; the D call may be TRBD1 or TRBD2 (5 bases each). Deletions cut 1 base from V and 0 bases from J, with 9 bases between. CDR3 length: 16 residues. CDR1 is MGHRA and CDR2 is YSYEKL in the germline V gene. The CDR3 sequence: CASSQVMGANTGELFF. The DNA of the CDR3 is TGCGCCAGCAGCCAAGTAATGGGGGCGAACACCGGGGAGCTGTTTTTT.

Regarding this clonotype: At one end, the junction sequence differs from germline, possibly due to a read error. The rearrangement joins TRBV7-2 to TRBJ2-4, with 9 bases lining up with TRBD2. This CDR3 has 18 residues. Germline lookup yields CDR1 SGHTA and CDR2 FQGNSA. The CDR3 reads CASSPRGGLADSKHIQYF. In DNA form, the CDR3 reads TGTGCCAGCAGCCCACGAGGGGGACTAGCCGACTCCAAACACATTCAGTACTTC.

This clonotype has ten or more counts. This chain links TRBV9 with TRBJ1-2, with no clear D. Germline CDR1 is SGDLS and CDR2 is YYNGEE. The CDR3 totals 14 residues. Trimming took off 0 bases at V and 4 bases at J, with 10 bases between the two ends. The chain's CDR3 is CASSVEPVGYGYTF. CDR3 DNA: TGTGCCAGCAGCGTAGAGCCGGTTGGCTATGGCTACACCTTC. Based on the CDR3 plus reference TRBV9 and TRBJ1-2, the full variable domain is DSGVTQTPKHLITATGQRVTLRCSPRSGDLSVYWYQQSLDQGLQFLIQYYNGEERAKGNILERFSAQQFPDLHSELNLSSLELGDSALYFCASSVEPVGYGYTFGSGTRLTVV.

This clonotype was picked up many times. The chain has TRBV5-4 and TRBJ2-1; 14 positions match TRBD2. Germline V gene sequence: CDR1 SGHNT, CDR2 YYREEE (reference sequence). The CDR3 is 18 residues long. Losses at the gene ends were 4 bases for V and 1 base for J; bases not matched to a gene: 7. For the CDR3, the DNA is TGTGCCAGCAGCAAGGGACTAGCGGGAGAAGGGTCCTACAATGAGCAGTTCTTC. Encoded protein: CASSKGLAGEGSYNEQFF. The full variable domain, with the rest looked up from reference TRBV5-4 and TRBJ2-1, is ETGVTQSPTHLIKTRGQQVTLRCSSQSGHNTVSWYQQALGQGPQFIFQYYREEENGRGNFPPRFSGLQFPNYSSELNVNALELDDSALYLCASSKGLAGEGSYNEQFFGPGTRLTVL.

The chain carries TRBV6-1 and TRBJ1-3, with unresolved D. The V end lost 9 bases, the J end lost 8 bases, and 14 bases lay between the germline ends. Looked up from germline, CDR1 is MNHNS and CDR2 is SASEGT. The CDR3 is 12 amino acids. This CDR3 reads CASLGYGYTIYF. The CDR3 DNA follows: TGTGCCAGTCTCGGCTATGGCTACACCATATATTTT.

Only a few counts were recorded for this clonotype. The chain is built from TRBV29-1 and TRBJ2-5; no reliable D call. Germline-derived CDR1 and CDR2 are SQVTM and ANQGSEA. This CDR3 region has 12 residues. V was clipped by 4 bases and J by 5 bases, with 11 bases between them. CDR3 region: CSVVENKETQYF. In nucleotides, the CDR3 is TGCAGCGTTGTAGAAAACAAGGAGACCCAGTACTTC.

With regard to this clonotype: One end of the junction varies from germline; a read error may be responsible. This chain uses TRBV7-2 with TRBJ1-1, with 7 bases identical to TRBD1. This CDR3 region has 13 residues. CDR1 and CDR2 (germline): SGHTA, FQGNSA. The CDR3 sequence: CASRVTGNTVAFF. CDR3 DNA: TGTGCCAGCAGGGTGACAGGGAACACTGTAGCTTTCTTT.

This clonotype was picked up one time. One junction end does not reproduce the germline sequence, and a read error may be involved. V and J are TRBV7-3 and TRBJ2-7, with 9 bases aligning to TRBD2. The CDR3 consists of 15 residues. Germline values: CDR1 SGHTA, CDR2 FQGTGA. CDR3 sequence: CASSLTASGTGEQHF. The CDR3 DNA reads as TGTGCCAGCAGCTTAACGGCTAGCGGGACCGGCGAGCAGCACTTC.

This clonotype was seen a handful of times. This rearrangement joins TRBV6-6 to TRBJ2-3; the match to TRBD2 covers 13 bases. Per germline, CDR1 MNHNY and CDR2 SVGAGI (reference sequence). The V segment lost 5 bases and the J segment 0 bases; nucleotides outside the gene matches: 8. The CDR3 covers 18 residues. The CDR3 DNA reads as TGTGCCAGCAGTCAAAAGGGACTAGCGGGGACTAGCACAGATACGCAGTATTTT. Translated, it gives CASSQKGLAGTSTDTQYF.

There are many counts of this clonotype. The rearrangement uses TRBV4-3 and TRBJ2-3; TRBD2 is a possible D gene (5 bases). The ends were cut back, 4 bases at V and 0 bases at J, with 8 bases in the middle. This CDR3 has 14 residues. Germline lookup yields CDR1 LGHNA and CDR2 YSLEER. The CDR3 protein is CASSREGSTDTQYF. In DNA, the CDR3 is TGCGCCAGCAGCCGAGAGGGTAGCACAGATACGCAGTATTTT.

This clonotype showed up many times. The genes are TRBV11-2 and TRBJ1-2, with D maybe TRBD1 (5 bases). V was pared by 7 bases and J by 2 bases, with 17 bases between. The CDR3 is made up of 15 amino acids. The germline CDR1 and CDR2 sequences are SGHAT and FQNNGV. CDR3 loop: CASTPQGHGNYGYTF. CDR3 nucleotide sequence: TGTGCCAGCACCCCCCAGGGTCACGGAAACTATGGCTACACCTTC. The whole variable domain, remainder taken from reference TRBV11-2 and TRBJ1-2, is EAGVAQSPRYKIIEKRQSVAFWCNPISGHATLYWYQQILGQGPKLLIQFQNNGVVDDSQLPKDRFSAERLKGVDSTLKIQPAKLEDSAVYLCASTPQGHGNYGYTFGSGTRLTVV.

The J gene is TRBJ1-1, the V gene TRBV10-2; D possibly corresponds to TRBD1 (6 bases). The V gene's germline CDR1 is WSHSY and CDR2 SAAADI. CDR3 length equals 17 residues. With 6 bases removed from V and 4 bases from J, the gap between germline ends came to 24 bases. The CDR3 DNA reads TGCGCCAGCAGGGAATTGAAGGACAGAAGCGGGGGCACTGAAGCTTTCTTT. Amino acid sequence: CASRELKDRSGGTEAFF.

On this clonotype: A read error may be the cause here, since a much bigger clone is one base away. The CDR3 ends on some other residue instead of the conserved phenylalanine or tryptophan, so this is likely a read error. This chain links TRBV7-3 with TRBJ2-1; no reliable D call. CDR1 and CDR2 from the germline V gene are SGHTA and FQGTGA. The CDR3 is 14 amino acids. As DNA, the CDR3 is TGCGCCAGCAGCCCTCGACCTAGGAACAATGAGCAGTTCCTC. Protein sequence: CASSPRPRNNEQFL.